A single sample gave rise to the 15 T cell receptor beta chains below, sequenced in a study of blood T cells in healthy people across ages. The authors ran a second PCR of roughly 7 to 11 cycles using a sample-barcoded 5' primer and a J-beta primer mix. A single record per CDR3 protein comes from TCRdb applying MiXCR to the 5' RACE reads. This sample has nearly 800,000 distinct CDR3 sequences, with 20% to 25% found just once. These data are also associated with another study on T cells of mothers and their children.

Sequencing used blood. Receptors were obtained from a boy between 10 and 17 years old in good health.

CDR3 region: CASSQGRVEAYEQYF. As DNA, the CDR3 is TGCGCCAGCAGCCAAGGAAGGGTAGAAGCCTACGAGCAGTACTTC. The genes are TRBV4-3 and TRBJ2-7; D is uncertain. The CDR3 totals 15 residues. The V end was cut by 1 base, the J end by 2 bases, with 12 bases between. Germline CDR1 reads LGHNA; CDR2 reads YSLEER.

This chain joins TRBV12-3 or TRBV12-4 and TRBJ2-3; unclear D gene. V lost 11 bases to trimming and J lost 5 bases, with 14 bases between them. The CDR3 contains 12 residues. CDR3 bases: TGTGCCGGACGGCTACTTGGAGATACGCAGTATTTT. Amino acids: CAGRLLGDTQYF.

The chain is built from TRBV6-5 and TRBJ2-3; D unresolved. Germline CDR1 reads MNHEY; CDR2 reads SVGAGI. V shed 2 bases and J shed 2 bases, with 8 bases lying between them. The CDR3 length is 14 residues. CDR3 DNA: TGTGCCAGCAGTTACCTGGATTACACAGATACGCAGTATTTT. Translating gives CASSYLDYTDTQYF.

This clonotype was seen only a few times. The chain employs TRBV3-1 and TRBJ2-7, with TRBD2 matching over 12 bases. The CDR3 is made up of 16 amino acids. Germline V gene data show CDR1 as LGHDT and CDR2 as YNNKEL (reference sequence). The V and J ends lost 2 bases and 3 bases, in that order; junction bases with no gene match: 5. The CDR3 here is CASSQTGLAGRYEQYF. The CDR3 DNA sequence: TGTGCCAGCAGCCAAACCGGACTAGCGGGACGCTACGAGCAGTACTTC.

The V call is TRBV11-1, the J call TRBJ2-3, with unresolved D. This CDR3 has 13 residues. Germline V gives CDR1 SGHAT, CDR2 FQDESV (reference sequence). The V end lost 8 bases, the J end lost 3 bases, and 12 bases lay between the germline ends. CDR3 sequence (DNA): TGTGCCAGCGACGGGTTCGGGACAGATACGCAGTATTTT. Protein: CASDGFGTDTQYF.

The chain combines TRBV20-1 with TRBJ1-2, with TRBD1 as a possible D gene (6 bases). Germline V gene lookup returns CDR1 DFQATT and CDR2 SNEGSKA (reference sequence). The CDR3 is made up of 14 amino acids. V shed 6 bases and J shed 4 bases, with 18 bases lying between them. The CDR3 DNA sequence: TGCAGTGCGAGCCCCTTCAGGGGTGTCTATGGCTACACCTTC. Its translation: CSASPFRGVYGYTF.

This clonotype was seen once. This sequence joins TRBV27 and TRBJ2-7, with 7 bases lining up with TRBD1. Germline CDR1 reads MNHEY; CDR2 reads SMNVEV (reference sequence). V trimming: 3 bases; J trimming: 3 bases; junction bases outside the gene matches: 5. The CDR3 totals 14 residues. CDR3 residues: CASSFTGVDYEQYF. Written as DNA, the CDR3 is TGTGCCAGCAGTTTTACAGGGGTTGACTACGAGCAGTACTTC.

The CDR3 DNA is TGTGCCATCAGTTCCGACAGGTACGAGCAGTACTTC. It encodes CAISSDRYEQYF. The V gene is TRBV10-3, the J gene TRBJ2-5, with D possibly being TRBD1 (6 bases). The J call is doubtful: the DNA matches TRBJ2-7 better. The CDR3 is 12 amino acids. The germline CDR1 and CDR2 sequences are ENHRY and SYGVKD.

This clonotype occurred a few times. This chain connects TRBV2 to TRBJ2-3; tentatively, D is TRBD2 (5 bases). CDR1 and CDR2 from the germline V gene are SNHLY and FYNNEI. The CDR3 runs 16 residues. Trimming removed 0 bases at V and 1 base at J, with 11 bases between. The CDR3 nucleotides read TGTGCCAGCAGTGAAGCGCCCGAGGGCCGCACAGATACGCAGTATTTT. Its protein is CASSEAPEGRTDTQYF.

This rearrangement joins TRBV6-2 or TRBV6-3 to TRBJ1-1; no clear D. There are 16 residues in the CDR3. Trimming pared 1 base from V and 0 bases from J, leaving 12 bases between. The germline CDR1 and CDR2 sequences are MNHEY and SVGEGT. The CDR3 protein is CASSYWPEIMNTEAFF. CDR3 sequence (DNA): TGTGCCAGCAGTTACTGGCCAGAGATCATGAACACTGAAGCTTTCTTT.

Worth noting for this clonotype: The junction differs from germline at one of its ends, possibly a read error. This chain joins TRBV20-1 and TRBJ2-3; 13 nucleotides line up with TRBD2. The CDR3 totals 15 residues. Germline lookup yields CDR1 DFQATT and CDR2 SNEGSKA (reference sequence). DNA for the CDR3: TGCAGTGCAGGACTAGCGGGGGACATCACAGATGCGCAGTATTTT. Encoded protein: CSAGLAGDITDAQYF.

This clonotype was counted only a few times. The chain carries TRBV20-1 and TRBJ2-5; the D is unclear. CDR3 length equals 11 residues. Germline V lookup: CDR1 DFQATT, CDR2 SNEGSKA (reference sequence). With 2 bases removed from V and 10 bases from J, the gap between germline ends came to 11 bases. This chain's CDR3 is CSARSGVDQYF. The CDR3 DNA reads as TGCAGTGCTAGATCCGGCGTTGACCAGTACTTC.

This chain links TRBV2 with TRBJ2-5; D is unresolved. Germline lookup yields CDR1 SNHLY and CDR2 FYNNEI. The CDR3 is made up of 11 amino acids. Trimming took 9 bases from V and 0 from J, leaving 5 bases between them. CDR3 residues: CASENQETQYF. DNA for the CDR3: TGTGCCAGTGAGAACCAAGAGACCCAGTACTTC.

The CDR3 DNA follows: TGTGCCAGCAGCGCGTTCTGTGGGTCGCGGGGGCCTTACCCTCCAACCTACGAGCAGTACTTC. Amino acid sequence: CASSAFCGSRGPYPPTYEQYF. The rearrangement joins TRBV9 to TRBJ2-7, with D perhaps TRBD2 (7 bases). The CDR3 is made up of 21 amino acids. Trimming stripped 3 bases from V and 2 bases from J, with 33 bases between. Germline CDR1 is SGDLS and CDR2 is YYNGEE.

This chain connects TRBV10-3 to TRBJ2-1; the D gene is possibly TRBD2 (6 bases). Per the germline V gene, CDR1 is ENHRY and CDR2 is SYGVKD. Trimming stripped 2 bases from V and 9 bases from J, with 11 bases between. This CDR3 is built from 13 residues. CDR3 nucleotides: TGTGCCATCAGTGAGGGAGGGGCTATTGAGCAGTTCTTC. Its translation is CAISEGGAIEQFF.